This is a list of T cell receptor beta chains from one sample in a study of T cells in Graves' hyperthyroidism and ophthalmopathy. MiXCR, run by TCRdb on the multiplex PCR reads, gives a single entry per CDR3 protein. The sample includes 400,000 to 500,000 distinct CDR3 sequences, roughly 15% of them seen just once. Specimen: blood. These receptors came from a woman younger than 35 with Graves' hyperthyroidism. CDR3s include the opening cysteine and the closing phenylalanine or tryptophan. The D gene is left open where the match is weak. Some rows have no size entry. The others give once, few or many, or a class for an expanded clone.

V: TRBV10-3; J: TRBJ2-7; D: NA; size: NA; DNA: TGTGCCATCAGTGTGGGTCAGAGCTACGAGCAGTACTTC; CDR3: CAISVGQSYEQYF
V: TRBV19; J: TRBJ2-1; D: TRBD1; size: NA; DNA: TGTGCCAGTAGTATAGGACAGGGAACGTACAATGAGCAGTTCTTC; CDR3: CASSIGQGTYNEQFF
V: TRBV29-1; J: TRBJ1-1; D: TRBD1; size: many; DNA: TGCAGCGTTGAAGAGGGACAGGGGAACACTGAAGCTTTCTTT; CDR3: CSVEEGQGNTEAFF
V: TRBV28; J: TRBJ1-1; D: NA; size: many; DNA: TGTGCCAGCAGGGAACAGGGTGACACTGAAGCTTTCTTT; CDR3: CASREQGDTEAFF
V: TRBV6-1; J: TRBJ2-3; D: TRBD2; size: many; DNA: TGTGCCAGCAGTTTCCAAGGACTAGCGGGATCTACAGATACGCAGTATTTT; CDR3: CASSFQGLAGSTDTQYF
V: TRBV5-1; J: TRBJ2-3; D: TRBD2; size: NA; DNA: TGCGCCAGCAGCTGGAGGACTAGCGGGAGGGCGAAGGAAGATACGCAGTATTTT; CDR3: CASSWRTSGRAKEDTQYF
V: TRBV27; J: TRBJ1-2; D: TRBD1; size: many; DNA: TGTGCCAGCAGTTTGGGCCCAGGGGGTTGGGATGGCTACACCTTC; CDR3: CASSLGPGGWDGYTF
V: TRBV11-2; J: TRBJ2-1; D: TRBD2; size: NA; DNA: TGTGCCAGCAGCTCACAGCGGGAGGGCACCGAGCAGTTCTTC; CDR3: CASSSQREGTEQFF
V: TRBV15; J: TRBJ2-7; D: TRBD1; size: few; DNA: TGTGCCACCAGCTGGACAGGGGGCGAGCAGTACTTC; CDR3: CATSWTGGEQYF
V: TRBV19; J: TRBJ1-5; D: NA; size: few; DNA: TGTGCCAGTAGCCGGGACCCCAATCAGCCCCAGCATTTT; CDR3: CASSRDPNQPQHF
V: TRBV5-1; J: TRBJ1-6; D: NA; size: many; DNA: TGCGCCAGCAGCTCCGGCACGGGACGGGGTAATTCACCCCTCCACTTT; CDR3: CASSSGTGRGNSPLHF
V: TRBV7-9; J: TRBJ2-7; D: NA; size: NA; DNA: TGTGCCAGCAGCCCATACAGTAGTAGCGGCTTCTCCTACGAGCAGTACTTC; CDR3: CASSPYSSSGFSYEQYF
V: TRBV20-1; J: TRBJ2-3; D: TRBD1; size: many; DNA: TGCAGTGCTCCCGTCGGGACAGGGTTTGGTTTTGCAGATACGCAGTATTTT; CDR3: CSAPVGTGFGFADTQYF
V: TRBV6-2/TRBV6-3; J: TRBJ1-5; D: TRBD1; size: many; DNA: TGTGCCAGCAGACTCGCAGGGGGCTATAGCAATCAGCCCCAGCATTTT; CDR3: CASRLAGGYSNQPQHF
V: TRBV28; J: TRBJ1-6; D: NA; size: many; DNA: TGTGCCAGCAGACCCCAGGGCGGGAGGAATTCACCCCTCCACTTT; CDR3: CASRPQGGRNSPLHF
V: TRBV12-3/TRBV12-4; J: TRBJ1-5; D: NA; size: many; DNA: TGTGCCAGCAGTTTAGGGGGACACCTCAATCAGCCCCAGCATTTT; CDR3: CASSLGGHLNQPQHF
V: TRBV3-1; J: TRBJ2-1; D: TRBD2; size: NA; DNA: TGTGCCAGCAGCCCGGCGGGAGAGTCCTACAATGAGCAGTTCTTC; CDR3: CASSPAGESYNEQFF
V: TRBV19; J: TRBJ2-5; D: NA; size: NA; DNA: TGTGCCAGTAGTATAGCCCGCAGCCACCAAGAGACCCAGTACTTC; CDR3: CASSIARSHQETQYF
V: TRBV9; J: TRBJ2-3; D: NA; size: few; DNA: TGTGCCAGCAGCGTAGTACCAGCCGCAGATACGCAGTATTTT; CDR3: CASSVVPAADTQYF
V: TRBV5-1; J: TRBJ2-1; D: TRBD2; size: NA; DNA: TGCGCCAGCAGCTTGGAGCCTAGCGGGGCCCTCAATGAGCAGTTCTTC; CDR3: CASSLEPSGALNEQFF
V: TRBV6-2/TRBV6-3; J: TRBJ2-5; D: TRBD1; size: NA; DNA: TGTGCCAGCACCCCCTCCCAGGGGGCTGAGACCCAGTACTTC; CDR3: CASTPSQGAETQYF
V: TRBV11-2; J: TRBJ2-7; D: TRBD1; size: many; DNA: TGTGCCAGCAGACGAAACAGGGGGGCGGACGAGCAGTACTTC; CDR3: CASRRNRGADEQYF
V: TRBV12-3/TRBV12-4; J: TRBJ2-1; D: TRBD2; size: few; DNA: TGTGCCAGCAGCTTGTGGCTAGCGGGAGCCAATGAGCAGTTCTTC; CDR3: CASSLWLAGANEQFF
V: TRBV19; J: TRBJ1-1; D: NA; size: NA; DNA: TGTGCCAGTAGGCGACAGGCGATGAACACTGAAGCTTTCTTT; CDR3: CASRRQAMNTEAFF
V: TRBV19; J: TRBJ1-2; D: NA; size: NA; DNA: TGTGCCAGTAGTATTATCGGGAAGGGGCATGGTGGCTACACCTTC; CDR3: CASSIIGKGHGGYTF
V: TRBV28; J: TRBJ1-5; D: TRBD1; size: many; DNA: TGTGCCAGCAGCTCGCTCCGCACAGGGGACCATCAGCCCCAGCATTTT; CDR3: CASSSLRTGDHQPQHF
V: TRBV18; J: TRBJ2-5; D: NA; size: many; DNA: TGTGCCAGCCGCGCCGGGAGATGGGAGACCCAGTACTTC; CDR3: CASRAGRWETQYF
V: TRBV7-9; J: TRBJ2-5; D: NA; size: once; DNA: TGTGCCAGCAGCTCCCGGGACCTGGGGTACCAAGAGACCCAGTACTTC; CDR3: CASSSRDLGYQETQYF
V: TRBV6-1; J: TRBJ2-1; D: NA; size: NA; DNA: TGTGCCAGCGTTCGGAATCTATACAATGAGCAGTTCTTC; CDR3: CASVRNLYNEQFF
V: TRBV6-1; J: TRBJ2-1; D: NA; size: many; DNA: TGTGCCAGCACCGACACTAGCCCAGCCTACAATGAGCAGTTCTTC; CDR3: CASTDTSPAYNEQFF
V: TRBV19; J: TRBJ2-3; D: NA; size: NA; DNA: TGTGCCAGTACCCTTCGGGCAGCGGGCTCCACAGATACGCAGTATTTT; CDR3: CASTLRAAGSTDTQYF
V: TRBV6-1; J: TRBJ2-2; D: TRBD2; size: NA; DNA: TGTGCCAGCACCCACCTCGGGACTAGCGGCTTGGGGTACACCGGGGAGCTGTTTTTT; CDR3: CASTHLGTSGLGYTGELFF
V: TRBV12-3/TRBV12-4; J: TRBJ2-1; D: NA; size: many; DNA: TGTGCCAGCAGTTTTCTACCCCAGCCGAATGAGCAGTTCTTC; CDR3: CASSFLPQPNEQFF
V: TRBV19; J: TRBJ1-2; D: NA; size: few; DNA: TGTGCCAGTAGTAGGAACAGCTTCTATGGCTACACCTTC; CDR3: CASSRNSFYGYTF
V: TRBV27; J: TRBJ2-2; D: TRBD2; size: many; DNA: TGTGCCAGCAGTTTACGACTAGCGGGAGGTACCGGGGAGCTGTTTTTT; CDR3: CASSLRLAGGTGELFF
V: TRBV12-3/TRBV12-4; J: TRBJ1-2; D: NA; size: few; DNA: TGTGCCAGCAGAAAATCGATTCTCCACTATGGCTACACCTTC; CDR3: CASRKSILHYGYTF
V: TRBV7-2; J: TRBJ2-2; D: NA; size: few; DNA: TGTGCCAGCAGCTTAGTAGTGGACCCCAACGAGGAGCTGTTTTTT; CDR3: CASSLVVDPNEELFF
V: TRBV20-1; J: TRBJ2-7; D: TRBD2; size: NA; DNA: TGCAGCGTCGGACTTAGCGGGAGTGGTGACGAGCAGTACTTC; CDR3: CSVGLSGSGDEQYF
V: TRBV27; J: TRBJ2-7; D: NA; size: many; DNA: TGTGCCAGCAGTCTAGTCCCGGGGCTCGGCGAGCAGTACTTC; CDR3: CASSLVPGLGEQYF
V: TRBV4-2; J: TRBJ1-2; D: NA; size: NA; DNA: TGTGCCAGCAGCCAAGATAGGGGGGGTCCTGGCTACACCTTC; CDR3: CASSQDRGGPGYTF
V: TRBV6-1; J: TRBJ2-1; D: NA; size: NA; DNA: TGTGCCAGCAGTATAGCACCCACGGATGAGCAGTTCTTC; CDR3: CASSIAPTDEQFF
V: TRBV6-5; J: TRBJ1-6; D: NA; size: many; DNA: TGTGCCAGCAGTTACTCGTTTGGAGGAGCCCGGGGTTCACCCCTCCACTTT; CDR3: CASSYSFGGARGSPLHF
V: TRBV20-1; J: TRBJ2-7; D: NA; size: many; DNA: TGCAGTGCTAGAGACTACAGGGCCCCAGAATACGAGCAGTACTTC; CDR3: CSARDYRAPEYEQYF
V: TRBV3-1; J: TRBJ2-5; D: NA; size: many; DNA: TGTGCCAGCAGCCAAGATAGAGGCCAGCAAGAGACCCAGTACTTC; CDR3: CASSQDRGQQETQYF
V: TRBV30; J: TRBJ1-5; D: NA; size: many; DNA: TGTGCCTGGAGTGGACAGAACAATCAGCCCCAGCATTTT; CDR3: CAWSGQNNQPQHF
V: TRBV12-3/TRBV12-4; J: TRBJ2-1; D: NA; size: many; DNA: TGTGCCAGCAGTAATATGGACTATAGCTCCTACAATGAGCAGTTCTTC; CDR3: CASSNMDYSSYNEQFF
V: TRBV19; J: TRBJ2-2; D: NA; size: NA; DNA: TGTGCCTCCCTCCGGGCCATTGCGAACACCGGGGAGCTGTTTTTT; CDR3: CASLRAIANTGELFF
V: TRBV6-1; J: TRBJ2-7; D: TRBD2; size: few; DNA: TGTGCCAGCATCCGGAGCGGGAGCTACGAGCAGTACTTC; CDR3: CASIRSGSYEQYF
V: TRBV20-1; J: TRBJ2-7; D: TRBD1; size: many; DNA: TGCAGTGCTAGAGATCCCGTATGGGACAGCGGTTACGAGCAGTACTTC; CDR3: CSARDPVWDSGYEQYF
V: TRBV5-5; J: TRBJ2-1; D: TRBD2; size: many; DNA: TGTGCCAGCAGTGGGACTAGCGCTAGTGAGCAGTTCTTC; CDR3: CASSGTSASEQFF
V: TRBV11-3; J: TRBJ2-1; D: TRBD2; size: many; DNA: TGTGCCAGCAGCTTAGGTGGGGGGGGCAATGAGCAGTTCTTC; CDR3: CASSLGGGGNEQFF
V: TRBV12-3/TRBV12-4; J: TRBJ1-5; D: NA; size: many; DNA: TGTGCCAGCAGTTTCAGGGGCAGCAATCAGCCCCAGCATTTT; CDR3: CASSFRGSNQPQHF